One sample yielded the 16 T cell receptor beta chains listed below, sequenced in a study of cytomegalovirus exposure and HLA in healthy donors (dated by TCRdb to about 2017). Library method: the immunoSEQ multiplex PCR assay. For the multiplex PCR, a mixture combining 60 forward primers for TCR Vbeta segments and 13 reverse primers for TCR Jbeta segments was used. TCRdb limited this immuneACCESS table to in-frame rearrangements with V and J called. A share of clones is missing; checked studies link under half to unresolved V genes, and the rest is unexplained. The sample table lists under 150,000 clones, 73% of them with a count of one. Clones ranked in the top ten supply about 15% of the sample. The sequenced sample was PBMCs. The origin of the receptors is a human donor in good health.

The chain couples TRBV19 to TRBJ1-5, with 7 bases lining up with TRBD1. The V gene end was trimmed by 8 bases and the J gene end by 4 bases; junction bases not matched to a gene: 5. The V gene's germline CDR1 is LNHDA and CDR2 SQIVND (reference sequence). The CDR3 covers 13 residues. Here the CDR3 reads CASRIQGNQPQHF. The CDR3 DNA is TGTGCCAGTCGGATACAGGGGAATCAGCCCCAGCATTTT. The full variable domain, completed using reference TRBV19 and TRBJ1-5, is DGGITQSPKYLFRKEGQNVTLSCEQNLNHDAMYWYRQDPGQGLRLIYYSQIVNDFQKGDIAEGYSVSREKKESFPLTVTSAQKNPTAFYLCASRIQGNQPQHFGDGTRLSIL.

This clone was seen a few times. The V and J genes are TRBV4-1 and TRBJ1-5; D not resolved. This CDR3 contains 15 residues. V lost 4 bases to trimming and J lost 1 base, with 11 bases between them. Germline V lookup: CDR1 MGHRA, CDR2 YSYEKL. CDR3 DNA sequence: TGCGCCAGCAGCCTGGCCCAGGTGAGCAATCAGCCCCAGCATTTT. Amino acids: CASSLAQVSNQPQHF.

This clone has a single count. The J gene is TRBJ2-5, the V gene TRBV19, with TRBD1 matching 7 bases. The CDR3 has 14 residues. V lost 1 base and J lost 4; bases outside the gene matches: 3. The germline gives CDR1 LNHDA, CDR2 SQIVND (reference sequence). The CDR3 nucleotides read TGTGCCAGTAGTATAGGACAGGGAAGAGAGACCCAGTACTTC. Its translation: CASSIGQGRETQYF.

The genes are TRBV27 and TRBJ2-2; weak D call: TRBD1 (6 bases). The CDR3 contains 13 residues. Germline V gene data show CDR1 as MNHEY and CDR2 as SMNVEV (reference sequence). Trimming left V 10 bases short and J 0 bases short, with 9 bases between. CDR3 in amino acids: CAIWDTNTGELFF. For the CDR3, the DNA is TGTGCCATCTGGGACACGAACACCGGGGAGCTGTTTTTT.

The V and J genes are TRBV9 and TRBJ1-1, with a tentative D call TRBD1 (6 bases). Germline V gives CDR1 SGDLS, CDR2 YYNGEE. Trimming took off 4 bases at V and 2 bases at J, with 12 bases between the two ends. CDR3 length: 14 residues. The CDR3 loop is CASSPGHLNTEAFF. The CDR3 nucleotides read TGTGCCAGCAGCCCGGGACACCTTAACACTGAAGCTTTCTTT.

This clone was detected a few times. This chain links TRBV29-1 with TRBJ1-1; no reliable D call. The CDR3 totals 15 residues. The germline V gene has CDR1 SQVTM and CDR2 ANQGSEA. V lost 0 bases and J 6 bases, leaving 17 bases between the germline ends. CDR3 loop: CSVEESQYYPPEAFF. CDR3 nucleotides: TGCAGCGTTGAAGAATCCCAGTATTACCCCCCTGAAGCTTTCTTT. The full variable domain, in which reference TRBV29-1 and TRBJ1-1 provide the parts outside the CDR3, is SAVISQKPSRDICQRGTSLTIQCQVDSQVTMMFWYRQQPGQSLTLIATANQGSEATYESGFVIDKFPISRPNLTFSTLTVSNMSPEDSSIYLCSVEESQYYPPEAFFGQGTRLTVV.

The gene calls are TRBV21-1 and TRBJ1-2; TRBD1 is taken as the D call from the table, unchecked against the DNA. TRBV21-1 is marked as a pseudogene. This CDR3 is 17 amino acids long. In DNA, the CDR3 is TGTGCCAGCAGCAAAGGGGACAGGGGGCCCTCTCCCTTTGGCTACACCTTC. Translated, it gives CASSKGDRGPSPFGYTF.

The chain links TRBV7-2 to TRBJ2-7; D uncertain. The CDR3 runs to 11 residues. V was pared by 5 bases and J by 0 bases, with 2 bases between. CDR1 is SGHTA, CDR2 FQGNSA, per germline. DNA of the CDR3: TGTGCCAGCAGCCTCTCCTACGAGCAGTACTTC. Encoded protein: CASSLSYEQYF.

The V gene is TRBV28, the J gene TRBJ2-1; tentatively, D is TRBD2 (6 bases). V shed 3 bases and J shed 4 bases, with 13 bases lying between them. In germline, CDR1 is MDHEN, CDR2 SYDVKM. The CDR3 contains 15 residues. CDR3 coding DNA: TGTGCCAGCAGTTTCCGGGAGACCTTTTACAATGAGCAGTTCTTC. Protein product: CASSFRETFYNEQFF.

This clone was detected only a few times. In DNA, the CDR3 is TGTGCCAGCAGTTGGGCAGGGGGAAACGGCTACACCTTC. This translates into CASSWAGGNGYTF. The V gene is TRBV6-6, the J gene TRBJ1-2, with 7 nucleotides matching TRBD1. Germline V gene sequence: CDR1 MNHNY, CDR2 SVGAGI (reference sequence). The length of the CDR3 is 13 residues. J was trimmed by 8 bases and V by 4 bases; bases with no gene match: 7.

This chain uses TRBV6-5 with TRBJ1-1; a weak D match, TRBD1 (5 bases). Between the trimmed V and J ends, which lost 9 bases and 0 bases, there was a span of 11 bases. Looked up from germline, CDR1 is MNHEY and CDR2 is SVGAGI. This CDR3 has 13 residues. CDR3 amino acids: CASYRKLNTEAFF. In DNA, the CDR3 is TGTGCCAGTTACAGGAAATTGAACACTGAAGCTTTCTTT.

The chain joins TRBV4-2 to TRBJ1-5; possibly TRBD1 for D (5 bases). CDR3 size: 13 residues. V lost 4 bases and J lost 4, with 8 bases in between. Germline CDR1 is LGHNA and CDR2 is YNFKEQ. CDR3 DNA sequence: TGTGCCAGCAGCCGGGGGGGAAATCAGCCCCAGCATTTT. This translates into CASSRGGNQPQHF.

This chain links TRBV9 with TRBJ1-1; a weak D match, TRBD1 (6 bases). The ends were cut back, 3 bases at V and 5 bases at J, with 14 bases in the middle. The germline V gene has CDR1 SGDLS and CDR2 YYNGEE. The CDR3 length is 14 residues. The CDR3 loop is CASSAYRDATEAFF. The CDR3 coding sequence is TGTGCCAGCAGCGCCTACAGGGACGCGACTGAAGCTTTCTTT.

The CDR3 region is CASKPPGIDEQFF. CDR3 nucleotide sequence: TGTGCCAGCAAGCCCCCGGGTATCGATGAGCAGTTCTTC. The chain has TRBV6-5 and TRBJ2-1, with unresolved D. Per germline, CDR1 MNHEY and CDR2 SVGAGI. V lost 7 bases and J lost 8, with 15 bases in between. This CDR3 region has 13 residues.

V is TRBV6-1 and J is TRBJ1-6, with D tentatively TRBD1 (6 bases). V was pared by 7 bases and J by 10 bases, with 17 bases between. CDR1 is MNHNS, CDR2 SASEGT, per germline. The CDR3 has 14 amino acids. CDR3: CASIRVRGNSPLHF. The CDR3 region has the DNA TGTGCCAGCATTCGAGTCAGGGGTAACTCACCCCTCCACTTT.

This clone has just one count. CDR3 DNA: TGTGCCAGCAGGAGGACAGGGGACTATGGCTACACCTTC. Translation gives CASRRTGDYGYTF. The chain has TRBV27 and TRBJ1-2; TRBD1 matches at 9 bases. After removal of 6 bases from V and 3 bases from J, the junction contained 2 bases not matched to a gene. This CDR3 is built from 13 residues. Germline CDR1 reads MNHEY; CDR2 reads SMNVEV (reference sequence).